This entry lists 9 T cell receptor beta chains sequenced from one sample in a study of shared clonotypes between healthy human individuals. Generated by immunoSEQ multiplex PCR, the TCRdb table keeps only in-frame clones and is missing some. The sample contains about 2.2 million clones, about 93% of which appear only once. Naive CD8 cells comprised CD45RO-negative, CCR7-positively selected cells, excluding terminally differentiated effector memory CD45RA+ cells. The source material was naive CD8+ T cells from PBMCs. Receptor source: a man younger than 35 in good health. Some clones in this sample may be carry-over from other donors' samples.

This clone was observed once. The chain joins TRBV11-3 to TRBJ2-3; D may be TRBD2 (6 bases). This CDR3 contains 16 residues. Germline V gene data show CDR1 as SGHNT and CDR2 as YENEEA. V lost 0 bases to trimming and J lost 4 bases, with 14 bases between them. The CDR3, as DNA: TGTGCCAGCAGCTTAGATGGGGTCGGGGGAGCAGATACGCAGTATTTT. Its protein is CASSLDGVGGADTQYF.

The genes are TRBV4-3 and TRBJ2-2, with D possibly called TRBD1 or TRBD2 (5 bases each). Trimming stripped 0 bases from V and 7 bases from J, with 12 bases between. There are 15 residues in the CDR3. Germline values: CDR1 LGHNA, CDR2 YSLEER. The DNA of the CDR3 is TGCGCCAGCAGCCAAGATTCGGGACGCGGCGGGGAGCTGTTTTTT. Its translation is CASSQDSGRGGELFF.

The rearrangement uses TRBV6-1 and TRBJ1-3; D possibly corresponds to TRBD1 (5 bases). The CDR3 totals 17 residues. Per germline, CDR1 MNHNS and CDR2 SASEGT. V was clipped by 2 bases and J by 3 bases, with 17 bases between them. CDR3: CASSELDTRKVGNTIYF. Written as DNA, the CDR3 is TGTGCCAGCAGTGAATTGGACACCCGGAAAGTTGGAAACACCATATATTTT.

The chain employs TRBV7-9 and TRBJ1-3; maybe TRBD1 (5 bases). Looked up from germline, CDR1 is SEHNR and CDR2 is FQNEAQ (reference sequence). This CDR3 has 15 amino acids. Trimming shortened V by 2 bases and J by 0 bases, and 8 bases separated the two germline ends. The CDR3 DNA reads as TGTGCCAGCAGCTTAACCAGGGTCTCTGGAAACACCATATATTTT. Protein product: CASSLTRVSGNTIYF.

This clone was detected only once. The chain uses TRBV27 and TRBJ2-7, with D perhaps assigned TRBD1 or TRBD2 (5 bases each). Trimming shortened V by 5 bases and J by 2 bases, and 16 bases separated the two germline ends. Germline CDR1 MNHEY, CDR2 SMNVEV (reference sequence). This CDR3 has 15 residues. The CDR3 sequence: CASSRPGTGTYEQYF. In nucleotides, the CDR3 is TGTGCCAGCAGTCGTCCCGGGACGGGAACCTACGAGCAGTACTTC.

The V and J genes are TRBV28 and TRBJ1-3; D possibly corresponds to TRBD1 (5 bases). Trimming took off 3 bases at V and 6 bases at J, with 12 bases between the two ends. Germline V gene sequence: CDR1 MDHEN, CDR2 SYDVKM. The CDR3 is made up of 14 amino acids. CDR3: CASSLEGEENTIYF. CDR3 sequence (DNA): TGTGCCAGCAGTTTGGAAGGGGAGGAAAACACCATATATTTT.

This rearrangement joins TRBV4-1 to TRBJ2-7, with D maybe TRBD2 (6 bases). Germline CDR1 MGHRA, CDR2 YSYEKL. The CDR3 consists of 16 residues. V gave up 4 bases and J gave up 2 bases, with 18 bases separating them. The DNA for the CDR3 is TGCGCCAGCAGCCCGAGTCCCGCACTAGCAGCCTACGAGCAGTACTTC. Its translation: CASSPSPALAAYEQYF.

This rearrangement joins TRBV29-1 to TRBJ2-1, with D perhaps being TRBD1 or TRBD2 (7 bases each). Per germline, CDR1 SQVTM and CDR2 ANQGSEA. The V and J ends lost 5 bases and 4 bases respectively, with 15 bases between them. The CDR3 extends over 14 amino acids. Here the CDR3 DNA reads TGCAGCGTTTCAGGGGGAGGGGTATACAATGAGCAGTTCTTC. Translation: CSVSGGGVYNEQFF.

The chain uses TRBV6-1 and TRBJ1-5; 7 bases map to TRBD1. The CDR3 covers 12 residues. Trimming cost V 9 bases and J 9 bases; bases outside gene matches: 8. Per germline, CDR1 MNHNS and CDR2 SASEGT. CDR3: CASRGPGGPQHF. The DNA for the CDR3 is TGTGCCAGTAGGGGGCCCGGCGGGCCCCAGCATTTT.